These 21 T cell receptor beta chains came from one sample sequenced in a study of vaccination and CD4 T cells after COVID-19. The Oncomine TCR Beta short-read assay was applied to DNA of cultured CD4+ T cells. TCRdb called the PCR reads again in MiXCR, with one record for every CDR3 protein. This table holds a few thousand distinct CDR3 sequences, approximately 22% found once. Their antigens are not known. Treatment described: approximately 9-day PBMC culture with coronavirus spike peptide pools or control peptides (ViraFEST assay). Material for sequencing was CD4+ T cells from blood, cultured in vitro. These receptor sequences come from a human donor who had recovered from COVID-19.

This rearrangement joins TRBV19 to TRBJ2-1; TRBD2 matches 8 bases. Germline trimming cut 7 bases from V and 9 bases from J; bases unmatched to any gene: 14. The germline V gene encodes CDR1 LNHDA and CDR2 SQIVND (reference sequence). The CDR3 is 15 amino acids. The DNA of the CDR3 is TGTGCCAGTAACCGGGGGGGCCGTAATGTGGGTGAGCAGTTCTTC. It specifies CASNRGGRNVGEQFF.

This clonotype was observed a single time. V is TRBV3-1 and J is TRBJ1-4, with D perhaps TRBD1 (5 bases). Trimming shortened V by 4 bases and J by 8 bases, and 23 bases separated the two germline ends. CDR1 is LGHDT and CDR2 is YNNKEL in the germline V gene (reference sequence). The CDR3 totals 17 residues. CDR3 in DNA: TGTGCCAGCAGCCTACTACCGCTCCGGGGCCTGCGGGAAAAACTGTTTTTT. It is translated as CASSLLPLRGLREKLFF.

The chain joins TRBV5-4 to TRBJ2-5, with 12 bases identical to TRBD2. J lost 0 bases, V lost 3 bases, and 0 bases had no gene match. CDR3 length: 15 amino acids. Germline V gene data show CDR1 as SGHNT and CDR2 as YYREEE (reference sequence). The CDR3 sequence: CASSWTSGDQETQYF. The DNA for the CDR3 is TGTGCCAGCAGCTGGACTAGCGGGGACCAAGAGACCCAGTACTTC. Full variable domain (remainder filled in from reference TRBV5-4 and TRBJ2-5): ETGVTQSPTHLIKTRGQQVTLRCSSQSGHNTVSWYQQALGQGPQFIFQYYREEENGRGNFPPRFSGLQFPNYSSELNVNALELDDSALYLCASSWTSGDQETQYFGPGTRLLVL.

This clonotype came up a few times. The V and J genes are TRBV7-2 and TRBJ2-3; 11 bases are shared with TRBD2. The junction had 16 bases not matched to a gene; V was cut back by 5 bases and J by 6 bases. Germline lookup yields CDR1 SGHTA and CDR2 FQGNSA. CDR3 length equals 18 residues. CDR3 residues: CASSPQGWASGGRDTQYF. The DNA for the CDR3 is TGTGCCAGCAGCCCTCAGGGGTGGGCTAGCGGGGGGCGGGATACGCAGTATTTT. The variable domain in full, completed from reference TRBV7-2 and TRBJ2-3, reads GAGVSQSPSNKVTEKGKDVELRCDPISGHTALYWYRQSLGQGLEFLIYFQGNSAPDKSGLPSDRFSAERTGGSVSTLTIQRTQQEDSAVYLCASSPQGWASGGRDTQYFGPGTRLTVL.

This clonotype is judged medium-sized. The genes are TRBV6-1 and TRBJ1-1; D ambiguous. Germline V gene data show CDR1 as MNHNS and CDR2 as SASEGT. Trimming pared 2 bases from V and 5 bases from J, leaving 9 bases between. The CDR3 sequence is 13 residues long. In nucleotides, the CDR3 is TGTGCCAGCAGTGAATTAGGGATAACTGAAGCTTTCTTT. Residues: CASSELGITEAFF.

This clonotype is judged medium-sized. V gene TRBV6-1 combines with J gene TRBJ2-1, with D perhaps matching TRBD1 (6 bases). The CDR3 contains 15 residues. The V and J ends lost 7 bases and 8 bases respectively, with 21 bases between them. CDR1 is MNHNS, CDR2 SASEGT, per germline. CDR3 sequence reads: CASTRGPLADDEQFF. The CDR3 DNA follows: TGTGCCAGCACCAGGGGCCCCTTGGCTGACGATGAGCAGTTCTTC.

This clonotype came up a few times. This sequence joins TRBV7-3 and TRBJ2-2; D might be TRBD2 (5 bases). Looked up from germline, CDR1 is SGHTA and CDR2 is FQGTGA. V lost 2 bases and J lost 3, with 7 bases in between. The CDR3 covers 14 residues. The CDR3 loop is CASSLGLYTGELFF. In DNA form, the CDR3 reads TGTGCCAGCAGCTTAGGACTTTACACCGGGGAGCTGTTTTTT.

By share, this clonotype counts as medium-sized. V and J are TRBV6-1 and TRBJ2-7, with 10 positions matching TRBD1. Germline CDR1 and CDR2: MNHNS and SASEGT. The V and J ends lost 6 bases and 1 base, in that order; junction bases with no gene match: 6. The CDR3 sequence is 15 residues long. The CDR3 DNA reads as TGTGCCAGCAGGCAACCGGGACAGGGGTCCTACGAGCAGTACTTC. This translates into CASRQPGQGSYEQYF.

The rearrangement joins TRBV18 to TRBJ1-2; a weak D match, TRBD1 (5 bases). There are 13 residues in the CDR3. Trimming stripped 3 bases from V and 5 bases from J, with 10 bases between. Germline CDR1 KGHSH, CDR2 LQKENI. In DNA, the CDR3 is TGTGCCAGCTCACCCGGGACGGATTATGGCTACACCTTC. It specifies CASSPGTDYGYTF.

There are a few counts of this clonotype. This sequence joins TRBV30 and TRBJ2-7; D is perhaps TRBD1 (5 bases). The ends were cut back, 4 bases at V and 5 bases at J, with 18 bases in the middle. CDR3 size: 14 residues. The germline CDR1 and CDR2 sequences are GTSNPN and SVGIG (reference sequence). The CDR3 sequence is CAWTLGQGSNEQYF. Here the CDR3 DNA reads TGTGCCTGGACGTTGGGGCAGGGTAGCAACGAGCAGTACTTC.

This clonotype was seen only a few times. CDR3 sequence reads: CASTIAAGHEQYF. The CDR3 DNA is TGTGCCAGCACAATAGCTGCAGGCCACGAGCAGTACTTC. This chain links TRBV6-1 with TRBJ2-7; D is ambiguous. V was pared by 7 bases and J by 5 bases, with 15 bases between. Per germline, CDR1 MNHNS and CDR2 SASEGT. The CDR3 extends over 13 amino acids.

This chain joins TRBV20-1 and TRBJ2-2; a possible D gene is TRBD2 (7 bases). The CDR3 has 15 residues. Germline V gene data show CDR1 as DFQATT and CDR2 as SNEGSKA (reference sequence). V lost 3 bases to trimming and J lost 3 bases, with 14 bases between them. The CDR3 protein is CSAREGGADTGELFF. For the CDR3, the DNA is TGCAGTGCTAGGGAGGGGGGGGCGGACACCGGGGAGCTGTTTTTT.

V usage is TRBV30 and J usage is TRBJ1-5, with D tentatively TRBD1 (5 bases). The CDR3 runs 13 residues. Germline CDR1 reads GTSNPN; CDR2 reads SVGIG (reference sequence). Between the trimmed V and J ends, which lost 1 base and 3 bases, there was a span of 7 bases. The DNA of the CDR3 is TGTGCCTGGAGTGGGGGGATCAATCAGCCCCAGCATTTT. Translating it yields CAWSGGINQPQHF.

This clonotype was detected only a few times. V and J are TRBV24-1 and TRBJ1-5; 7 bases are a match to TRBD1. CDR3 length: 17 amino acids. The V segment lost 12 bases and the J segment 3 bases; nucleotides outside the gene matches: 19. Germline CDR1 and CDR2: KGHDR and SFDVKD. In DNA form, the CDR3 reads TGTGCCGGACCGACAGGGACCAGTAACCTTCACAATCAGCCCCAGCATTTT. It specifies CAGPTGTSNLHNQPQHF.

The J gene is TRBJ1-1, the V gene TRBV12-3 or TRBV12-4; TRBD1 agrees at 7 bases. The CDR3 sequence is 11 residues long. Trimming cost V 7 bases and J 12 bases; bases outside gene matches: 8. The DNA of the CDR3 is TGTGCCAGCACCCCCGGGACAGTCACTTTCTTT. This encodes CASTPGTVTFF.

The rearrangement joins TRBV2 to TRBJ2-3, with D tentatively TRBD2 (6 bases). Trimming left V 0 bases short and J 11 bases short, with 12 bases between. The V gene's germline CDR1 is SNHLY and CDR2 FYNNEI. The CDR3 loop spans 13 amino acids. The CDR3 sequence: CASSEAPGVKQYF. The CDR3 DNA is TGTGCCAGCAGTGAAGCTCCGGGGGTGAAGCAGTATTTT.

The rearrangement uses TRBV12-3 or TRBV12-4 and TRBJ1-2; TRBD1 matches at 11 bases. V lost 6 bases, J lost 6 bases, and 6 bases stayed unmatched. This CDR3 is built from 14 residues. CDR3 region: CASRPGQGANGYTF. CDR3 DNA: TGTGCCAGCAGGCCCGGACAGGGGGCGAATGGCTACACCTTC.

This clonotype was recorded a few times. The rearrangement links TRBV19 to TRBJ2-7; TRBD1 might be the D (5 bases). Germline V gene data show CDR1 as LNHDA and CDR2 as SQIVND (reference sequence). This CDR3 is built from 13 residues. V lost 4 bases and J 0 bases, leaving 7 bases between the germline ends. Here the CDR3 DNA reads TGTGCCAGTAGTAAACAGGACTCCTACGAGCAGTACTTC. Translating it yields CASSKQDSYEQYF.

By its share, this clonotype is medium-sized. J is TRBJ2-5 and V is TRBV20-1; no firm D call. CDR3 length: 12 residues. The ends were cut back, 3 bases at V and 5 bases at J, with 10 bases in the middle. Per the germline V gene, CDR1 is DFQATT and CDR2 is SNEGSKA (reference sequence). CDR3 coding DNA: TGCAGTGCTAGGACGGATCGGGAGACCCAGTACTTC. This codes for CSARTDRETQYF.

The chain joins TRBV4-2 to TRBJ1-6; TRBD1 agrees at 7 bases. The germline gives CDR1 LGHNA, CDR2 YNFKEQ. The CDR3 sequence is 15 residues long. With 4 bases clipped from V and 7 bases from J, the junction kept 7 bases outside the gene matches. CDR3 residues: CASSPQGEGNSPLHF. The CDR3 DNA reads as TGTGCCAGCAGCCCCCAGGGGGAGGGAAATTCACCCCTCCACTTT.

The rearrangement links TRBV29-1 to TRBJ1-1, with TRBD1 identical over 9 bases. The germline V gene encodes CDR1 SQVTM and CDR2 ANQGSEA. The CDR3 has 14 residues. V shed 3 bases and J 3 bases; nucleotides not matched to a gene: 5. CDR3 amino acids: CSVDPGQGDTEAFF. For the CDR3, the DNA is TGCAGCGTTGATCCGGGACAGGGAGACACTGAAGCTTTCTTT.